These T cell receptor beta chains were read from a single sample in a study of breast tumors, draining lymph nodes, adjacent tissues. TCRdb ran MiXCR on the multiplex PCR reads and lists one entry per CDR3 protein. The sample yields 150,000 to 200,000 distinct CDR3 sequences, roughly a third seen once. Sequenced sample: axillary lymph node tissue. The receptor set was obtained from a female donor with breast cancer. Some clones in this sample may be carry-over from other donors' samples. CDR3s include the opening cysteine and the closing phenylalanine or tryptophan. D genes are given only for firm matches. Size is stated for part of the rows, as once, few or many counts, or as a class when the clone is expanded.

CDR3 length: 14; clone size: -; J gene: TRBJ2-7; D gene: TRBD1; V gene: TRBV9; CDR3 protein: CASHRDRALYEQYF; CDR3 DNA: TGTGCCAGTCACCGGGACAGGGCCCTCTACGAGCAGTACTTC
CDR3 length: 15; clone size: many; J gene: TRBJ2-7; D gene: -; V gene: TRBV12-3/TRBV12-4; CDR3 protein: CASSLGRGNPYEQYF; CDR3 DNA: TGTGCCAGCAGTTTGGGGAGGGGGAACCCCTACGAGCAGTACTTC
CDR3 length: 13; clone size: -; J gene: TRBJ1-1; D gene: -; V gene: TRBV25-1; CDR3 protein: CASSEYMNTEAFF; CDR3 DNA: TGTGCCAGCAGTGAATACATGAACACTGAAGCTTTCTTT
CDR3 length: 16; clone size: few; J gene: TRBJ2-2; D gene: -; V gene: TRBV6-6; CDR3 protein: CASSYSRGARGGELFF; CDR3 DNA: TGTGCCAGCAGTTACTCACGGGGGGCCCGCGGGGGGGAGCTGTTTTTT
CDR3 length: 17; clone size: many; J gene: TRBJ1-3; D gene: TRBD1; V gene: TRBV19; CDR3 protein: CASSNPGQGSSGNTIYF; CDR3 DNA: TGTGCCAGTAGTAACCCGGGACAGGGCAGCTCTGGAAACACCATATATTTT
CDR3 length: 15; clone size: many; J gene: TRBJ2-1; D gene: TRBD1; V gene: TRBV7-9; CDR3 protein: CASSPDRVGDNEQFF; CDR3 DNA: TGTGCCAGCAGCCCGGACAGGGTCGGGGACAATGAGCAGTTCTTC
CDR3 length: 15; clone size: many; J gene: TRBJ2-7; D gene: TRBD1; V gene: TRBV12-3/TRBV12-4; CDR3 protein: CASSLSGTGSSEQYF; CDR3 DNA: TGTGCCAGCAGTTTGTCCGGGACAGGGTCATCCGAGCAGTACTTC
CDR3 length: 19; clone size: -; J gene: TRBJ2-3; D gene: TRBD2; V gene: TRBV3-1; CDR3 protein: CASSQAVGGRVNRKDTQYF; CDR3 DNA: TGTGCCAGCAGCCAGGCGGTTGGCGGGAGGGTCAATAGGAAAGATACGCAGTATTTT
CDR3 length: 17; clone size: -; J gene: TRBJ1-3; D gene: -; V gene: TRBV27; CDR3 protein: CASSFSAEPSSGNTIYF; CDR3 DNA: TGTGCCAGCAGTTTTTCTGCAGAACCCTCCTCTGGAAACACCATATATTTT
CDR3 length: 14; clone size: -; J gene: TRBJ2-3; D gene: TRBD1; V gene: TRBV5-8; CDR3 protein: CASSPGQGAYTQYF; CDR3 DNA: TGTGCCAGCAGCCCAGGACAGGGGGCCTATACGCAGTATTTT
CDR3 length: 18; clone size: -; J gene: TRBJ2-3; D gene: -; V gene: TRBV7-3; CDR3 protein: CASSLRPGGVGWTHTQYF; CDR3 DNA: TGTGCCAGCAGCTTAAGACCGGGGGGCGTAGGGTGGACACATACGCAGTATTTT
CDR3 length: 12; clone size: many; J gene: TRBJ2-1; D gene: -; V gene: TRBV19; CDR3 protein: CASSTTGNEQFF; CDR3 DNA: TGTGCCAGTAGTACGACAGGCAATGAGCAGTTCTTC
CDR3 length: 16; clone size: -; J gene: TRBJ2-3; D gene: -; V gene: TRBV24-1; CDR3 protein: CATSDWGPGLTDTQYF; CDR3 DNA: TGTGCCACCAGTGATTGGGGGCCAGGTCTCACAGATACGCAGTATTTT
CDR3 length: 13; clone size: many; J gene: TRBJ2-5; D gene: -; V gene: TRBV7-2; CDR3 protein: CASSLGAQETLYF; CDR3 DNA: TGTGCCAGCAGCTTAGGGGCGCAAGAGACCCTGTACTTC
CDR3 length: 23; clone size: -; J gene: TRBJ1-3; D gene: -; V gene: TRBV11-1; CDR3 protein: CASSFYICSAGGGQGGSGNTIYF; CDR3 DNA: -
CDR3 length: 13; clone size: -; J gene: TRBJ1-1; D gene: -; V gene: TRBV19; CDR3 protein: CASSTPPGTEAFF; CDR3 DNA: TGTGCCAGTAGTACCCCACCCGGGACTGAGGCTTTCTTT
CDR3 length: 17; clone size: few; J gene: TRBJ2-6; D gene: -; V gene: TRBV6-5; CDR3 protein: CASSHLLGVAGANVLTF; CDR3 DNA: TGTGCCAGCAGTCACCTGCTAGGTGTTGCTGGGGCCAACGTCCTGACTTTC
CDR3 length: 12; clone size: -; J gene: TRBJ1-1; D gene: -; V gene: TRBV20-1; CDR3 protein: CSAISGGTEAFF; CDR3 DNA: TGCAGTGCTATATCGGGGGGCACTGAAGCTTTCTTT
CDR3 length: 18; clone size: -; J gene: TRBJ2-3; D gene: -; V gene: TRBV7-2; CDR3 protein: CASSTYRGGGQYTDTQYF; CDR3 DNA: TGTGCCAGCAGCACCTACAGGGGTGGGGGGCAGTACACAGATACGCAGTATTTT
CDR3 length: 17; clone size: many; J gene: TRBJ2-6; D gene: TRBD1; V gene: TRBV11-2; CDR3 protein: CATQEGQGAQGANVLTF; CDR3 DNA: TGTGCCACCCAAGAGGGACAGGGGGCGCAAGGGGCCAACGTCCTGACTTTC
CDR3 length: 14; clone size: many; J gene: TRBJ2-5; D gene: -; V gene: TRBV24-1; CDR3 protein: CATSDFGDRETQYF; CDR3 DNA: TGTGCCACCAGTGATTTCGGGGACCGAGAGACCCAGTACTTC
CDR3 length: 14; clone size: -; J gene: TRBJ2-1; D gene: -; V gene: TRBV2; CDR3 protein: CASSDGRSLDEQLF; CDR3 DNA: TGTGCCAGCAGTGACGGAAGAAGCCTCGATGAGCAGCTCTTC
CDR3 length: 15; clone size: many; J gene: TRBJ1-2; D gene: -; V gene: TRBV10-3; CDR3 protein: CAISESMGGNYGYTF; CDR3 DNA: TGTGCCATCAGTGAGTCAATGGGAGGCAACTATGGCTACACCTTC
CDR3 length: 13; clone size: many; J gene: TRBJ2-7; D gene: TRBD2; V gene: TRBV29-1; CDR3 protein: CSVDSGGPNEQYF; CDR3 DNA: TGCAGCGTCGATAGCGGGGGGCCTAACGAGCAGTACTTC
CDR3 length: 17; clone size: -; J gene: TRBJ1-1; D gene: TRBD1; V gene: TRBV7-2; CDR3 protein: CASSLGVGQGGNTEAFF; CDR3 DNA: TGTGCCAGCAGCTTAGGTGTCGGACAGGGAGGGAACACTGAAGCTTTCTTT
CDR3 length: 15; clone size: many; J gene: TRBJ2-7; D gene: -; V gene: TRBV5-1; CDR3 protein: CASTARLGTGYEQYF; CDR3 DNA: TGCGCCAGCACCGCGAGACTCGGCACCGGATACGAGCAGTACTTC
CDR3 length: 13; clone size: many; J gene: TRBJ2-2; D gene: -; V gene: TRBV6-6; CDR3 protein: CASRPQVTGELFF; CDR3 DNA: TGTGCCAGCAGACCACAGGTGACCGGGGAGCTGTTTTTT
CDR3 length: 16; clone size: many; J gene: TRBJ2-7; D gene: -; V gene: TRBV4-2; CDR3 protein: CASSQGAGAAYYEQYF; CDR3 DNA: TGTGCCAGCAGCCAAGGAGCGGGTGCCGCCTACTACGAGCAGTACTTC
CDR3 length: 15; clone size: -; J gene: TRBJ2-7; D gene: -; V gene: TRBV2; CDR3 protein: CASSEALGNPYEQYF; CDR3 DNA: TGTGCCAGCAGTGAAGCGCTGGGAAACCCCTACGAGCAGTACTTC
CDR3 length: 16; clone size: -; J gene: TRBJ1-6; D gene: -; V gene: TRBV7-3; CDR3 protein: CASSLLAGTSNSPLHF; CDR3 DNA: TGTGCCAGCAGCTTACTAGCGGGGACCAGCAATTCACCCCTCCACTTT
CDR3 length: 18; clone size: -; J gene: TRBJ2-7; D gene: -; V gene: TRBV4-3; CDR3 protein: CASSRDPGRTSITYEQYF; CDR3 DNA: TGCGCCAGCAGCCGAGACCCAGGGCGTACCTCCATAACCTACGAGCAGTACTTC
CDR3 length: 16; clone size: many; J gene: TRBJ2-3; D gene: TRBD2; V gene: TRBV20-1; CDR3 protein: CSATGLAGASTDTQYF; CDR3 DNA: TGCAGTGCTACCGGACTAGCGGGGGCCAGCACAGATACGCAGTATTTT
CDR3 length: 16; clone size: many; J gene: TRBJ2-3; D gene: TRBD2; V gene: TRBV4-2; CDR3 protein: CASSLRLAGGTDTQYF; CDR3 DNA: TGTGCCAGCAGCCTACGACTAGCGGGGGGGACAGATACGCAGTATTTT
CDR3 length: 15; clone size: -; J gene: TRBJ2-7; D gene: -; V gene: TRBV7-9; CDR3 protein: CASSLQGLGCYEQYF; CDR3 DNA: TGTGCCAGCAGTCTACAGGGCCTGGGCTGCTACGAGCAGTACTTC
CDR3 length: 15; clone size: -; J gene: TRBJ2-6; D gene: -; V gene: TRBV7-3; CDR3 protein: CASRDGSSGANVLTF; CDR3 DNA: TGTGCCAGCAGGGACGGCAGCTCTGGGGCCAACGTCCTGACTTTC